This T cell receptor (beta chain) was found in a study of T cells of healthy individuals. This clonotype was found many times. The CDR3 contains 12 residues. The germline CDR1 and CDR2 sequences are MDHEN and SYDVKM. The germline V and J ends were trimmed by 6 bases and 7 bases, with 12 bases remaining between them. TCRdb recomputed calls from the 5' RACE reads with MiXCR, one row per CDR3 protein. The profile shows 85,000 to 100,000 distinct CDR3 sequences, roughly 15% of them singletons. This receptor was taken from a human donor in good health. The chain uses TRBV28 and TRBJ1-1; D is unresolved. CDR3 nucleotides: TGTGCCAGCAGCCGACACTGGATTGAAGCTTTCTTT. It translates to CASSRHWIEAFF.